This T cell receptor beta chain was found in a study of a mutant IDH1 vaccine in newly diagnosed glioma. Germline lookup yields CDR1 WNHNN and CDR2 SYGVQD (reference sequence). The CDR3 sequence is 14 residues long. V dropped 0 bases and J dropped 5 bases, with 7 bases sitting between them. Time point: week 35, safety follow-up. The content of each vaccine dose was 300 ug of mutant IDH1 20-mer peptide, and topical imiquimod accompanied it. Method: immunoSEQ multiplex PCR; TCRdb's copy keeps in-frame clones and lacks some. The table has about 60,000 clones, around 80% seen once. A note on this clone: Its antigen is as yet unknown.

The rearrangement uses TRBV10-1 and TRBJ2-2; no clear D. Material: PBMCs, obtained from a glioma patient whose treatment included an IDH1 peptide vaccine. The TCR originated in a man younger than 45 with glioma. The CDR3 DNA follows: TGCGCCAGCAGTGAGTCCTTGACAACCGGGGAGCTGTTTTTT. Translated: CASSESLTTGELFF.